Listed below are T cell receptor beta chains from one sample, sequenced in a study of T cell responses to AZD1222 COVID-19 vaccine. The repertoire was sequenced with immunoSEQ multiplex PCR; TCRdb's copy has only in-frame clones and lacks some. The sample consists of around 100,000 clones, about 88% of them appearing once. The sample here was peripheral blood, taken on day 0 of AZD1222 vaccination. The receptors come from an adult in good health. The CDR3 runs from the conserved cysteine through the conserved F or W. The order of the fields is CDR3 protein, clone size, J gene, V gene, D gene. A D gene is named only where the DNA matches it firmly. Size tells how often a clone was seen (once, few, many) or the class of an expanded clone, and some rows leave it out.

CDR3: CASSQTSLGYTF
size: few
J: TRBJ1-2
V: TRBV3-1/TRBV3-2
D: NA

CDR3: CASSLPPMDQFF
size: NA
J: TRBJ2-1
V: TRBV12-3/TRBV12-4
D: NA

CDR3: CASSVLPGANVLTF
size: NA
J: TRBJ2-6
V: TRBV9
D: NA

CDR3: CASIFSGGYTF
size: NA
J: TRBJ1-2
V: TRBV6-5
D: NA

CDR3: CASSPQTGPSGANVLTF
size: once
J: TRBJ2-6
V: TRBV18
D: TRBD1

CDR3: CASSPQETNTEAFF
size: NA
J: TRBJ1-1
V: TRBV11-1
D: NA

CDR3: CASSQERGLAGTNTGELFF
size: few
J: TRBJ2-2
V: TRBV4-2
D: TRBD2

CDR3: CASSPRNSGRQDNEQFF
size: NA
J: TRBJ2-1
V: TRBV18
D: TRBD2

CDR3: CASSLGGAFRFSPTDTQYF
size: NA
J: TRBJ2-3
V: TRBV27
D: NA

CDR3: CASSGGTGSNQPQHF
size: NA
J: TRBJ1-5
V: TRBV2
D: TRBD1

CDR3: CASSLWRGDSYEQYF
size: few
J: TRBJ2-7
V: TRBV7-8
D: TRBD2

CDR3: CASSPPRGQGNYGYTF
size: NA
J: TRBJ1-2
V: TRBV18
D: NA

CDR3: CASSPGTGGSQPQHF
size: NA
J: TRBJ1-5
V: TRBV5-8
D: TRBD1

CDR3: CSVDGQAFQETQYF
size: NA
J: TRBJ2-5
V: TRBV29-1
D: NA

CDR3: CASSFTSGNNEQFF
size: NA
J: TRBJ2-1
V: TRBV7-9
D: TRBD2

CDR3: CASRSRRYGYTF
size: NA
J: TRBJ1-2
V: TRBV6-5
D: NA

CDR3: CASSISGQGSNEQFF
size: many
J: TRBJ2-1
V: TRBV19
D: TRBD1

CDR3: CASSIGAGTDTQYF
size: NA
J: TRBJ2-3
V: TRBV19
D: TRBD2

CDR3: CASRGGGPSGNTIYF
size: NA
J: TRBJ1-3
V: TRBV28
D: NA

CDR3: CASTKWGRGETQYF
size: once
J: TRBJ2-5
V: TRBV6-5
D: NA

CDR3: CASSSPAYGYTF
size: NA
J: TRBJ1-2
V: TRBV28
D: NA

CDR3: CASKPHWTGDQPQHF
size: NA
J: TRBJ1-5
V: TRBV28
D: TRBD1

CDR3: CASSVDGQSYNEQFF
size: NA
J: TRBJ2-1
V: TRBV9
D: NA

CDR3: CSVGNIRGSYNEQFF
size: NA
J: TRBJ2-1
V: TRBV29-1
D: NA

CDR3: CATQPDRAGGNQPQHF
size: NA
J: TRBJ1-5
V: TRBV19
D: TRBD1

CDR3: CASSLGGGSGNTIYF
size: NA
J: TRBJ1-3
V: TRBV7-2
D: NA

CDR3: CASSPNVGGRALHEQFF
size: NA
J: TRBJ2-1
V: TRBV4-1
D: TRBD2

CDR3: CAWSEVGGFNQPQHF
size: NA
J: TRBJ1-5
V: TRBV30
D: NA

CDR3: CASGGQGVYGYTF
size: once
J: TRBJ1-2
V: TRBV19
D: TRBD1

CDR3: CASSYPFSGYEQYF
size: NA
J: TRBJ2-7
V: TRBV13
D: NA

CDR3: CASSESGRYEQYF
size: NA
J: TRBJ2-7
V: TRBV6-1
D: NA

CDR3: CASSLLGAWGGELFF
size: NA
J: TRBJ2-2
V: TRBV27
D: NA

CDR3: CASSLVVGKSSYNEQFF
size: NA
J: TRBJ2-1
V: TRBV7-9
D: NA

CDR3: CASSVGRLNTEAFF
size: NA
J: TRBJ1-1
V: TRBV9
D: NA

CDR3: CASSPSDRELTDTQYF
size: NA
J: TRBJ2-3
V: TRBV27
D: TRBD1

CDR3: CASSVARGEQYF
size: NA
J: TRBJ2-7
V: TRBV5-8
D: NA

CDR3: CAISDSHPLAGGLNEQFF
size: NA
J: TRBJ2-1
V: TRBV10-3
D: TRBD2

CDR3: CASSMTGGGGTIYF
size: NA
J: TRBJ1-3
V: TRBV2
D: NA

CDR3: CASSLGTRAANQPQHF
size: NA
J: TRBJ1-5
V: TRBV5-8
D: NA

CDR3: CASSQEIRPYNEQFF
size: NA
J: TRBJ2-1
V: TRBV4-3
D: NA

CDR3: CASSYVGPRKSNEQFF
size: NA
J: TRBJ2-1
V: TRBV28
D: NA

CDR3: CASSHGDGGPQHF
size: NA
J: TRBJ1-5
V: TRBV3-1/TRBV3-2
D: NA

CDR3: CASSLGVQSPNQPQHF
size: once
J: TRBJ1-5
V: TRBV7-8
D: NA

CDR3: CATSREQMGSTDTQYF
size: NA
J: TRBJ2-3
V: TRBV15
D: NA

CDR3: CASSKARRDTLNQPQHF
size: NA
J: TRBJ1-5
V: TRBV21-1
D: NA

CDR3: CASSFGTGSTF
size: NA
J: TRBJ1-2
V: TRBV5-6
D: NA

CDR3: CASSRDQRREKLFF
size: NA
J: TRBJ1-4
V: TRBV6-5
D: NA

CDR3: CASSQNIATNEKLFF
size: NA
J: TRBJ1-4
V: TRBV4-3
D: NA

CDR3: CASRGRTANTEAFF
size: NA
J: TRBJ1-1
V: TRBV19
D: NA

CDR3: CASSLGVRDRAEKLFF
size: NA
J: TRBJ1-4
V: TRBV7-9
D: TRBD1

CDR3: CARSLPTSGSRTDTQYF
size: NA
J: TRBJ2-3
V: TRBV7-5
D: NA

CDR3: CASSPPPWDSTLNTGELFF
size: NA
J: TRBJ2-2
V: TRBV18
D: TRBD1

CDR3: CATQGGQGARTEAFF
size: NA
J: TRBJ1-1
V: TRBV11-3
D: TRBD1

CDR3: CASSARGEQFF
size: NA
J: TRBJ2-1
V: TRBV9
D: NA

CDR3: CASSGRAGLAGSLEQYF
size: NA
J: TRBJ2-7
V: TRBV9
D: TRBD2